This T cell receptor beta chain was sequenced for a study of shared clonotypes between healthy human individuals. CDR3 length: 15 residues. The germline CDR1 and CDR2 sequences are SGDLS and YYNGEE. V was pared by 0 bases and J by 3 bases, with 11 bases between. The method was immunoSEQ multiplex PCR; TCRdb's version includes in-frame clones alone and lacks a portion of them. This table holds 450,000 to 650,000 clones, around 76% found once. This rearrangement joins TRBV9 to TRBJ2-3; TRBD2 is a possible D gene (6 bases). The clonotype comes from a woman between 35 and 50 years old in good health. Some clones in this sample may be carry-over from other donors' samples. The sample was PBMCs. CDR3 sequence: CASSVAGGRTDTQYF. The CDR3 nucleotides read TGTGCCAGCAGCGTAGCCGGGGGTCGGACAGATACGCAGTATTTT.